Listed here are 20 T cell receptor beta chains from one sample, sequenced in a study of cytomegalovirus exposure and HLA in healthy donors. A multiplex PCR was run with 60 Vbeta primers and 13 Jbeta primers. Profiled with immunoSEQ multiplex PCR; TCRdb holds only in-frame clones, not every one. The profile shows about 150,000 clones, 79% of them singletons. The sequenced material came from PBMCs. The receptors were sampled from a man aged 50 to 59 in good health and CMV-seropositive.

J is TRBJ2-3 and V is TRBV18; TRBD2 matches at 10 bases. V was pared by 2 bases and J by 0 bases, with 8 bases of the junction left unmatched. The CDR3 runs 18 residues. Germline V gene lookup returns CDR1 KGHSH and CDR2 LQKENI. The CDR3 spells CASSPVASGRRSTDTQYF. The DNA for the CDR3 is TGTGCCAGCTCACCAGTCGCTAGCGGGAGAAGAAGCACAGATACGCAGTATTTT.

This clone appeared a few times. The gene calls are TRBV28 and TRBJ2-7, with D possibly being TRBD2 (6 bases). CDR1 and CDR2 from the germline V gene are MDHEN and SYDVKM. The CDR3 has 13 amino acids. Deletions cut 7 bases from V and 5 bases from J, with 15 bases between. The CDR3: CASKMGLIDEQYF. The CDR3 coding sequence is TGTGCCAGCAAAATGGGACTTATTGACGAGCAGTACTTC. The full variable domain, its missing parts supplied by reference TRBV28 and TRBJ2-7, is DVKVTQSSRYLVKRTGEKVFLECVQDMDHENMFWYRQDPGLGLRLIYFSYDVKMKEKGDIPEGYSVSREKKERFSLILESASTNQTSMYLCASKMGLIDEQYFGPGTRLTVT.

This sequence joins TRBV5-4 and TRBJ1-2; D might be TRBD1 (6 bases). Trimming stripped 4 bases from V and 8 bases from J, with 21 bases between. Germline V lookup: CDR1 SGHNT, CDR2 YYREEE (reference sequence). CDR3 length: 15 amino acids. CDR3 in amino acids: CASSAPSNTGLGYTF. The CDR3, as DNA: TGTGCCAGCAGCGCACCTTCTAATACAGGGTTGGGCTACACCTTC. The full variable domain, with the rest looked up from reference TRBV5-4 and TRBJ1-2, is ETGVTQSPTHLIKTRGQQVTLRCSSQSGHNTVSWYQQALGQGPQFIFQYYREEENGRGNFPPRFSGLQFPNYSSELNVNALELDDSALYLCASSAPSNTGLGYTFGSGTRLTVV.

This clone appeared a single time. V is TRBV6-1 and J is TRBJ2-7, with D perhaps TRBD2 (5 bases). The V end was cut by 5 bases, the J end by 3 bases, with 14 bases between. Germline CDR1 and CDR2: MNHNS and SASEGT. The CDR3 length is 14 residues. The DNA for the CDR3 is TGTGCCAGCAGTCCGCTGGAGGACCACTACGAGCAGTACTTC. Amino acids: CASSPLEDHYEQYF.

The rearrangement uses TRBV10-3 and TRBJ2-6; tentatively, D is TRBD1 (6 bases). Germline V gene lookup returns CDR1 ENHRY and CDR2 SYGVKD. Between the trimmed V and J ends, which lost 5 bases and 2 bases, there was a span of 16 bases. The CDR3 is made up of 17 amino acids. The CDR3 spells CAISKTPPGAGANVLTF. As DNA, the CDR3 is TGTGCCATCAGTAAAACCCCTCCAGGGGCTGGGGCCAACGTCCTGACTTTC.

The rearrangement joins TRBV2 to TRBJ2-5, with 9 bases fitting TRBD1. Gene TRBJ2-7 matches the end of the DNA better, so the J call may be wrong. CDR1 and CDR2 (germline): SNHLY, FYNNEI. The CDR3 is 13 residues long. For the CDR3, the DNA is TGTGCCAATGGGACAGGGCTACCCGACGAGCAGTACTTC. This translates into CANGTGLPDEQYF.

The V and J genes are TRBV20-1 and TRBJ2-7; D may be TRBD2 (5 bases). The CDR3 length is 11 residues. Germline-derived CDR1 and CDR2 are DFQATT and SNEGSKA (reference sequence). With 3 bases removed from V and 3 bases from J, the gap between germline ends came to 6 bases. CDR3 in amino acids: CSASRGYEQYF. The CDR3, as DNA: TGCAGTGCTAGTCGGGGCTACGAGCAGTACTTC.

This chain connects TRBV2 to TRBJ2-5; 8 nucleotides align to TRBD1. Trimming at V came to 6 bases and at J to 1 base, leaving 1 base not matched to a gene. Germline V gene lookup returns CDR1 SNHLY and CDR2 FYNNEI. The CDR3 is made up of 13 amino acids. The CDR3 reads CASSGTGQETQYF. CDR3 sequence (DNA): TGTGCCAGCAGCGGGACAGGCCAAGAGACCCAGTACTTC.

CDR3 amino acids: CASSFQGLQETQYF. CDR3 sequence (DNA): TGCGCCAGCAGCTTTCAGGGCCTCCAAGAGACCCAGTACTTC. The rearrangement uses TRBV5-1 and TRBJ2-5; D might be TRBD1 (5 bases). Trimming pared 2 bases from V and 1 base from J, leaving 9 bases between. CDR1 and CDR2 (germline): SGHRS, YFSETQ. CDR3 length: 14 amino acids.

The chain joins TRBV11-2 to TRBJ2-3, with TRBD2 matching 9 bases. The CDR3 runs 14 residues. V was pared by 3 bases and J by 10 bases, with 8 bases of the junction left unmatched. Germline V gene sequence: CDR1 SGHAT, CDR2 FQNNGV. Written as DNA, the CDR3 is TGTGCCAGCAGCTTCGGGACTAGCAGGAGGTCGCAGTATTTT. Translated: CASSFGTSRRSQYF. The complete variable domain, with remaining parts taken from reference TRBV11-2 and TRBJ2-3, reads EAGVAQSPRYKIIEKRQSVAFWCNPISGHATLYWYQQILGQGPKLLIQFQNNGVVDDSQLPKDRFSAERLKGVDSTLKIQPAKLEDSAVYLCASSFGTSRRSQYFGPGTRLTVL.

The chain is built from TRBV5-4 and TRBJ1-2, with D perhaps matching TRBD1 (6 bases). CDR1 and CDR2 from the germline V gene are SGHNT and YYREEE (reference sequence). V was shortened by 4 bases and J by 8 bases, with 15 bases between the two germline ends. The CDR3 spans 13 residues. The CDR3 DNA reads TGTGCCAGCAGCCCGGGACACTTTGGCGGCTACACCTTC. Its translation: CASSPGHFGGYTF.

J is TRBJ1-4 and V is TRBV9; D call uncertain. The CDR3 consists of 14 residues. Trimming left V 0 bases short and J 6 bases short, with 9 bases between. Looked up from germline, CDR1 is SGDLS and CDR2 is YYNGEE. The CDR3 here is CASSVGALDEKLFF. Written as DNA, the CDR3 is TGTGCCAGCAGCGTAGGGGCCCTGGATGAAAAACTGTTTTTT.

This clone was detected a few times. This sequence joins TRBV29-1 and TRBJ2-1; 13 bases map to TRBD2. The CDR3 extends over 16 amino acids. The V gene's germline CDR1 is SQVTM and CDR2 ANQGSEA. Unmatched junction bases numbered 6, after V lost 0 bases and J lost 7 bases. The CDR3: CSVEDSRLAGGNEQFF. The CDR3 DNA reads TGCAGCGTTGAAGATTCGCGACTAGCGGGGGGAAATGAGCAGTTCTTC.

This clone was counted only a few times. The chain has TRBV10-1 and TRBJ1-1; weak D call: TRBD1 (6 bases). The CDR3 has 14 amino acids. The ends were cut back, 3 bases at V and 4 bases at J, with 12 bases in the middle. Germline CDR1 reads WNHNN; CDR2 reads SYGVQD (reference sequence). The DNA for the CDR3 is TGCGCCAGCAGTGAACAGACAGGAATCACTGAAGCTTTCTTT. The encoded protein is CASSEQTGITEAFF.

This chain joins TRBV7-9 and TRBJ1-1; tentatively, D is TRBD1 (5 bases). The CDR3 covers 14 residues. Trimming removed 5 bases at V and 1 base at J, with 11 bases between. CDR1 is SEHNR and CDR2 is FQNEAQ in the germline V gene (reference sequence). The DNA for the CDR3 is TGTGCCAGCAGCCCTGACAGACAGAACACTGAAGCTTTCTTT. Protein sequence: CASSPDRQNTEAFF.

The rearrangement uses TRBV21-1 and TRBJ2-2; the table assigns TRBD1, which was not confirmed against the DNA. TRBV21-1 is a listed pseudogene. There are 16 residues in the CDR3. CDR3 nucleotides: TGTGCCAGCATCTGGGACAGGGGGCGCGACACCGGGGAGCTGTTTTTT. Its protein is CASIWDRGRDTGELFF.

The chain uses TRBV6-1 and TRBJ1-3; TRBD1 matches at 7 bases. The CDR3 has 15 residues. The germline CDR1 and CDR2 sequences are MNHNS and SASEGT. Germline trimming cut 1 base from V and 7 bases from J; bases unmatched to any gene: 7. The CDR3 loop reads CASSEVGTGVNTIYF. The CDR3 nucleotides read TGTGCCAGCAGTGAAGTCGGCACAGGGGTGAACACCATATATTTT.

This clone showed up just once. The V call is TRBV5-1, the J call TRBJ1-2, with 8 bases lining up with TRBD1. Germline CDR1 SGHRS, CDR2 YFSETQ. The CDR3 is made up of 13 amino acids. Trimming cost V 3 bases and J 6 bases; bases outside gene matches: 4. CDR3 sequence: CASSYGGQDGYTF. For the CDR3, the DNA is TGCGCCAGCAGCTATGGGGGACAGGATGGCTACACCTTC.

The chain employs TRBV27 and TRBJ2-6; 7 nucleotides align to TRBD1. V gave up 4 bases and J gave up 2 bases; unmatched junction bases: 5. This CDR3 has 16 amino acids. Germline loops: CDR1 MNHEY, CDR2 SMNVEV (reference sequence). The CDR3 reads CASSSTQGAGANVLTF. CDR3 nucleotides: TGTGCCAGCAGTTCCACTCAGGGGGCTGGGGCCAACGTCCTGACTTTC.

The V and J genes are TRBV28 and TRBJ2-7; tentative D call: TRBD2 (6 bases). The V end was cut by 4 bases, the J end by 2 bases, with 12 bases between. The CDR3 is 14 residues long. Germline V gene data show CDR1 as MDHEN and CDR2 as SYDVKM. The CDR3 region is CASSYRGMAYEQYF. CDR3 nucleotide sequence: TGTGCCAGCAGTTATCGGGGGATGGCCTACGAGCAGTACTTC.